This TCR beta chain originates from a study of T cell responses to AZD1222 COVID-19 vaccine. Germline-derived CDR1 and CDR2 are KGHSH and LQKENI. With V trimmed by 0 bases and J by 0 bases, 8 bases remained unmatched. The CDR3 loop spans 20 amino acids. Clones were read by immunoSEQ multiplex PCR, and TCRdb kept only the in-frame ones, dropping some. The sample comprises about 93,000 clones, around 92% of which are singletons, and approximately 3% rests with the top ten. To note about this clone: Its antigen remains unknown.

Study-wide findings and caveats: Spike-specific TCR breadth and depth rose after two AZD1222 doses. There were mostly white British donors and more females than males, and clonal diversity was possibly underestimated. Reportedly, nearly half of unique spike TCRs recognized epitopes outside B.1.351/B.1.1.7 mutations. Vaccine-associated CD4 TCRs ranged over spike, dominating at 160-218 and 743-854.

The sequence came from an adult in good health. The sample in question was peripheral blood, obtained on day 0 of MenACWY control vaccination. The chain carries TRBV18 and TRBJ2-6; 10 bases fit TRBD1. The chain's CDR3 is CASSPPIGTGAFSGANVLTF. The CDR3 nucleotides read TGTGCCAGCTCACCACCGATTGGGACAGGGGCTTTCTCTGGGGCCAACGTCCTGACTTTC. Based on the CDR3 plus reference TRBV18 and TRBJ2-6, the full variable domain is NAGVMQNPRHLVRRRGQEARLRCSPMKGHSHVYWYRQLPEEGLKFMVYLQKENIIDESGMPKERFSAEFPKEGPSILRIQQVVRGDSAAYFCASSPPIGTGAFSGANVLTFGAGSRLTVL.